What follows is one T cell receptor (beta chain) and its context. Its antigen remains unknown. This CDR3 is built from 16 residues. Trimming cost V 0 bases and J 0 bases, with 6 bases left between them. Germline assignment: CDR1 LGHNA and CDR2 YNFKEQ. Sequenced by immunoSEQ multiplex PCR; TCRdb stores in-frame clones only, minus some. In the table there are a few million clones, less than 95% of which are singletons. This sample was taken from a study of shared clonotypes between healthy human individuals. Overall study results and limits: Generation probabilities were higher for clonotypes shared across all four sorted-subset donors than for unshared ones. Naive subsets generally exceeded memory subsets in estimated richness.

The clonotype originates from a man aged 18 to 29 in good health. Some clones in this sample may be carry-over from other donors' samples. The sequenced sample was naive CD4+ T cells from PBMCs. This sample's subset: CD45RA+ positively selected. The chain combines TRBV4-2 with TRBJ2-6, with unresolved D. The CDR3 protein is CASSQDRNSGANVLTF. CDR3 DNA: TGTGCCAGCAGCCAAGACCGAAACTCTGGGGCCAACGTCCTGACTTTC.